This TCR beta chain was captured in a study of blood T cell repertoires in COVID-19. Across the whole study: Samples of COVID-19 (acute and convalescent) were obtained from the United States, Italy and Spain. Nucleic acid was either cDNA or gDNA, and it came from T cells, B-cell-depleted T cells, or PBMCs.

The CDR3 length is 15 residues. CDR1 is MGHRA and CDR2 is YSYEKL in the germline V gene. The J segment lost 4 bases and the V segment lost 6 bases, leaving 9 bases of the junction unmatched. Authors' processing steps: Nucleated cell number was recorded as an estimate derived from reference gene primer amplification. The repertoire was sequenced with immunoSEQ multiplex PCR; TCRdb's copy has only in-frame clones and lacks some. D and trimming were read from the DNA, whereas the V and J calls and clone size are those reported in that table. The sample includes 73,000 or so clones, 86% of them seen just once. Only one count was recorded for this clone.

Sequenced sample: peripheral blood. The sequence was collected from a man younger than 40 with acute or convalescent COVID-19. V is TRBV4-1 and J is TRBJ2-7; 10 positions match TRBD1. The CDR3 reads CASRLTRDRGYEQYF. CDR3 DNA: TGCGCCAGCAGGCTTACCCGGGACAGGGGATACGAGCAGTACTTC.